This TCR beta chain is from a study of cytomegalovirus exposure and HLA in healthy donors. PCR employed 60 Vbeta and 13 Jbeta primers. TCRdb keeps only in-frame clones here, not all; method: immunoSEQ multiplex PCR. This sample yields 90,000 to 140,000 clones, of which approximately 80% are seen a single time; 1% to 1.5% belongs to the top ten. This CDR3 has 15 residues. With 3 bases removed from V and 2 bases from J, the gap between germline ends came to 11 bases. CDR1 and CDR2 (germline): LNHDA, SQIVND (reference sequence). The TCR comes from a man aged 25 to 45 in good health and CMV-seronegative. The sequencing sample was made of PBMCs. J is TRBJ1-5 and V is TRBV19; D might be TRBD1 (6 bases). This chain's CDR3 is CASSMVGGGNQPQHF. The CDR3 DNA reads TGTGCCAGTAGTATGGTAGGGGGTGGCAATCAGCCCCAGCATTTT.